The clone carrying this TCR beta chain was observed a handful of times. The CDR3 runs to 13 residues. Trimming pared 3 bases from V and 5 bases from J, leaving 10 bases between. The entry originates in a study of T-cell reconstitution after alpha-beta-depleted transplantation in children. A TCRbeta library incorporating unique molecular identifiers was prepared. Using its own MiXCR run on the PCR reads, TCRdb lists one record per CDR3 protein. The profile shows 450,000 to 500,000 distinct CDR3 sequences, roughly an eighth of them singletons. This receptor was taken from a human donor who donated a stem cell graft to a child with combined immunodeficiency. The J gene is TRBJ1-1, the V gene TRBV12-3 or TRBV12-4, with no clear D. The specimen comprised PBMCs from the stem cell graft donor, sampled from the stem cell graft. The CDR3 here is CASSFHFGTEAFF. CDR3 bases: TGTGCCAGCAGTTTTCATTTTGGGACTGAAGCTTTCTTT.